This T cell receptor (beta chain) is drawn from a study of T-cell memory formation after mild COVID-19. About the research overall: TCR clusters were mostly confined to one donor each. Findings and caveats of the study: The second-wave clones peaking on day 37 were not confirmed as SARS-CoV-2-specific. CD4+ contracting clones were found mainly in CM and EM, and CD8+ ones in EMRA.

This clonotype was counted many times. Its specificity is not known. Germline assignment: CDR1 SGHAT and CDR2 FQNNGV. The V end was cut by 5 bases, the J end by 3 bases, with 5 bases between. The CDR3 has 12 amino acids. TCRdb analysed the 5' RACE reads with MiXCR anew, one entry per CDR3 protein. The sample contains about 13,000 distinct CDR3 sequences, around 15% of which appear only once. The material sequenced was PBMCs or a T cell subset sorted from them (not recorded which). V usage is TRBV11-2 and J usage is TRBJ2-1, with no clear D. The clonotype was recovered from a young man who had mild COVID-19 (a few samples of this study predate the infection). Cell type and time point are not known. CDR3 DNA sequence: TGTGCCAGCAGCCGACTCTACAATGAGCAGTTCTTC. It codes for CASSRLYNEQFF.